Shown below are 15 T cell receptor beta chains from a single sample sequenced in a study of blood T cell repertoires in COVID-19. TCRdb keeps only in-frame clones here, not all; method: immunoSEQ multiplex PCR. This table has approximately 220,000 clones, around 87% appearing once. The sample consisted of peripheral blood. These receptors were taken from a man aged 60 to 75 with acute or convalescent COVID-19.

The V call is TRBV27, the J call TRBJ1-2, with D tentatively TRBD1 (6 bases). V was pared by 5 bases and J by 7 bases, with 11 bases between. Germline CDR1 is MNHEY and CDR2 is SMNVEV (reference sequence). The CDR3 covers 12 residues. The CDR3 bases are TGTGCCAGCAGTGGGAGGGGGGGTGGCTACACCTTC. Translating it yields CASSGRGGGYTF.

The chain recombines TRBV15 with TRBJ1-1, with TRBD1 matching 9 bases. The V segment lost 4 bases and the J segment 2 bases; nucleotides outside the gene matches: 11. Per germline, CDR1 LNHNV and CDR2 YYDKDF (reference sequence). The CDR3 contains 17 residues. CDR3 region: CATSTWTGAKINTEAFF. CDR3 DNA: TGTGCCACCAGCACTTGGACAGGGGCGAAGATAAACACTGAAGCTTTCTTT.

This clone was counted a few times. This chain connects TRBV28 to TRBJ1-5; tentative D call: TRBD1 (6 bases). Per germline, CDR1 MDHEN and CDR2 SYDVKM. CDR3 length equals 15 residues. The V end lost 3 bases, the J end lost 6 bases, and 15 bases lay between the germline ends. CDR3 DNA sequence: TGTGCCAGCAGTTTCTTCCAGGGGCAAGGTCAGCCCCAGCATTTT. Translating gives CASSFFQGQGQPQHF.

This rearrangement joins TRBV3-1 (or the pseudogene TRBV3-2) to TRBJ2-3; D is uncertain. This CDR3 contains 13 residues. The germline V gene encodes CDR1 LGHDT and CDR2 YNNKEL (reference sequence). Trimming shortened V by 1 base and J by 1 base, and 3 bases separated the two germline ends. CDR3 nucleotide sequence: TGTGCCAGCAGCCAAGCCGGCACAGATACGCAGTATTTT. Its protein product is CASSQAGTDTQYF.

The chain recombines TRBV21-1 with TRBJ1-1; TRBD1 reflects the table's D call only, with no check against the DNA. TRBV21-1 is designated a pseudogene. The CDR3 is 18 amino acids. For the CDR3, the DNA is TGTGCCAGCAGCCAACGACAGGGGGCGGAAAATTGGTACACTGAAGCTTTCTTT. Translating it yields CASSQRQGAENWYTEAFF.

The CDR3 reads CASRGSSGGAGKTQYF. Here the CDR3 DNA reads TGCGCCAGCAGGGGGAGCAGCGGGGGAGCCGGGAAGACCCAGTACTTC. This sequence joins TRBV10-2 and TRBJ2-5; 8 nucleotides match TRBD2. Germline CDR1 WSHSY, CDR2 SAAADI. The CDR3 is 16 residues long. V trimming: 6 bases; J trimming: 6 bases; junction bases outside the gene matches: 15.

V and J are TRBV19 and TRBJ1-6; D is ambiguous. Germline CDR1 is LNHDA and CDR2 is SQIVND (reference sequence). The V gene lost 3 bases and the J gene lost 6 bases, with 9 bases spanning the gap. This CDR3 contains 14 residues. CDR3 DNA sequence: TGTGCCAGTAGTATGTATATGAGTAATTCACCCCTCCACTTT. It translates to CASSMYMSNSPLHF.

The V and J genes are TRBV3-1 (or the pseudogene TRBV3-2) and TRBJ2-5; 9 bases align to TRBD1. Germline loops: CDR1 LGHDT, CDR2 YNNKEL (reference sequence). This CDR3 has 16 residues. With V trimmed by 5 bases and J by 2 bases, 9 bases remained unmatched. The CDR3 DNA reads as TGTGCCAGCAGCTCGGCCGGGACAGGGAGGCAAGAGACCCAGTACTTC. It translates to CASSSAGTGRQETQYF.

The chain is built from TRBV9 and TRBJ2-4; TRBD2 aligns across 9 bases. This CDR3 region has 15 residues. Germline V CDR1 and CDR2: SGDLS, YYNGEE. The trim removed 4 bases at V and 7 bases at J, leaving 9 bases unmatched. The CDR3 protein is CASSPLAGGWNIQYF. DNA for the CDR3: TGTGCCAGCAGCCCCCTGGCGGGGGGGTGGAACATTCAGTACTTC. Supplemented by reference TRBV9 and TRBJ2-4, the full variable domain reads DSGVTQTPKHLITATGQRVTLRCSPRSGDLSVYWYQQSLDQGLQFLIQYYNGEERAKGNILERFSAQQFPDLHSELNLSSLELGDSALYFCASSPLAGGWNIQYFGAGTRLSVL.

For the CDR3, the DNA is TGTGCCAGCAGCTTGAATAGGGACATCGGCTCCTATGGCTACACCTTC. It codes for CASSLNRDIGSYGYTF. The J gene is TRBJ1-2, the V gene TRBV5-5, with a weak D call TRBD1 (6 bases). The CDR3 is 16 residues long. In germline, CDR1 is SGHKS, CDR2 YYEKEE (reference sequence). V was shortened by 1 base and J by 4 bases, with 17 bases between the two germline ends.

This chain connects TRBV2 to TRBJ2-1, with 9 nucleotides matching TRBD2. The junction had 3 bases not matched to a gene; V was cut back by 6 bases and J by 0 bases. The CDR3 runs to 15 residues. Germline V gene sequence: CDR1 SNHLY, CDR2 FYNNEI. The chain's CDR3 is CASRRGGSSYNEQFF. In nucleotides, the CDR3 is TGTGCCAGCAGGCGGGGGGGGAGCTCCTACAATGAGCAGTTCTTC.

The CDR3 coding sequence is TGTGCCAGCAGTGAAAGATTGGGTCCAGAGGATGAAAAACTGTTTTTT. It is translated as CASSERLGPEDEKLFF. The chain recombines TRBV2 with TRBJ1-4; D remains unclear. Germline V gives CDR1 SNHLY, CDR2 FYNNEI. The CDR3 has 16 residues. V gave up 2 bases and J gave up 6 bases, with 16 bases separating them.

The V gene is TRBV7-2, the J gene TRBJ1-1, with TRBD1 identical over 8 bases. Germline values: CDR1 SGHTA, CDR2 FQGNSA. The CDR3 consists of 14 residues. Trimming at V came to 3 bases and at J to 4 bases, leaving 4 bases not matched to a gene. CDR3 in DNA: TGTGCCAGCAGCTTTAACAGGGGGAGCACTGAAGCTTTCTTT. Translation gives CASSFNRGSTEAFF.

The genes are TRBV6-5 and TRBJ2-1, with D perhaps matching TRBD1 (5 bases). Germline assignment: CDR1 MNHEY and CDR2 SVGAGI. The ends were cut back, 6 bases at V and 4 bases at J, with 7 bases in the middle. This CDR3 region has 12 residues. The CDR3 sequence is CASRGPYNEQFF. CDR3 bases: TGTGCCAGCAGGGGGCCATACAATGAGCAGTTCTTC.

The chain couples TRBV10-2 to TRBJ2-7, with 10 bases matching TRBD2. CDR3 size: 14 residues. Germline loops: CDR1 WSHSY, CDR2 SAAADI. Germline trimming cut 3 bases from V and 9 bases from J; bases unmatched to any gene: 8. The chain's CDR3 is CASSESSGGPLQYF. In DNA form, the CDR3 reads TGCGCCAGCAGTGAATCTAGCGGGGGCCCCTTGCAGTACTTC.